A selection of T cell receptor beta chains follows, all from one sample in a study of shared clonotypes between healthy human individuals. TCRdb's table, derived via immunoSEQ multiplex PCR, lists solely in-frame clones and lacks some. The sample lists about 1.5 million clones; roughly 96% were seen once. The specimen sequenced was naive CD4+ T cells sorted from blood. The receptors originated from a man between 25 and 39 years old in good health. The CDR3 runs from the conserved cysteine through the conserved F or W. Fields, in order: V gene, D gene, J gene, clone size, CDR3 protein. D genes are given only for firm matches. Clone size is not always given. Where it is, it says once, few, many or a class for expanded clones.

>TRBV2|TRBD1|TRBJ2-2|NA
CASSGQGRNTGELFF
>TRBV9|NA|TRBJ1-1|few
CASSVVLNTEAFF
>TRBV6-6|TRBD2|TRBJ2-2|NA
CASSYSAGGIGELFF
>TRBV11-3|TRBD1|TRBJ1-1|NA
CASSLATLTGSAMPFF
>TRBV15|TRBD1|TRBJ1-4|NA
CATRNTGTANEKLFF
>TRBV5-1|TRBD1|TRBJ2-7|NA
CASSSRDRGFEQYF
>TRBV28|TRBD1|TRBJ1-1|NA
CASSRGGNTEAFF
>TRBV5-1|TRBD1|TRBJ2-7|NA
CASSPGQGAYEQYF
>TRBV19|NA|TRBJ1-2|NA
CASSRGWTARTNYGYTF
>TRBV5-1|NA|TRBJ2-7|NA
CASSLAGLLSSYEQYF
>TRBV11-1|NA|TRBJ2-3|NA
CASSFGSTSDTQYF
>TRBV28|NA|TRBJ2-1|NA
CASSFPSRGEQFF
>TRBV15|TRBD1|TRBJ1-3|NA
CATSRAGLGQLSGNTIYF
>TRBV2|TRBD1|TRBJ2-1|NA
CASSVQGALNNEQFF
>TRBV28|NA|TRBJ2-7|NA
CASSRRFGYEQYF
>TRBV6-6|TRBD2|TRBJ2-3|NA
CASSYGLAGSTDTQYF
>TRBV7-6|TRBD1|TRBJ1-1|NA
CASSRDRAATEAFF
>TRBV6-4|NA|TRBJ2-2|NA
CASSDSQVGGTGELFF
>TRBV28|NA|TRBJ1-1|NA
CASLDRRNTEAFF
>TRBV20-1|NA|TRBJ2-3|NA
CSATVVDTQYF
>TRBV11-2|TRBD1|TRBJ2-7|once
CASSSQTGVEQYF
>TRBV28|NA|TRBJ1-5|NA
CASSFRPDQPQHF
>TRBV10-3|NA|TRBJ2-1|few
CAISGYEGGTSTSNEQFF
>TRBV27|TRBD2|TRBJ2-5|NA
CASDQREDETQYF
>TRBV5-1|NA|TRBJ2-5|NA
CASSFGHQETQYF
>TRBV27|NA|TRBJ2-5|NA
CASKTRGEETQYF
>TRBV7-8|NA|TRBJ1-2|NA
CASSLLAGEDYGYTF
>TRBV7-2|NA|TRBJ1-5|NA
CASSQTLLGPQHF
>TRBV7-2|NA|TRBJ1-2|NA
CASSSLDFYGYTF
>TRBV5-1|TRBD2|TRBJ2-3|NA
CASRIAGGSPDTQYF
>TRBV5-4|NA|TRBJ2-2|once
CASSLATSNTGELFF
>TRBV5-1|NA|TRBJ2-3|NA
CASSGGPGSTDTQYF
>TRBV4-2|NA|TRBJ1-5|NA
CASSHDLNGNQPQHF
>TRBV11-1|TRBD1|TRBJ1-2|NA
CASSLAGQAAGYGYTF
>TRBV15|NA|TRBJ2-1|NA
CATSRELGNEQFF
>TRBV14|NA|TRBJ2-7|few
CASSPLGSYEQYF
>TRBV15|TRBD2|TRBJ2-7|NA
CATSRDLRGSEQYF
>TRBV29-1|NA|TRBJ2-1|NA
CSVEWQAVYNEQFF
>TRBV6-5|TRBD2|TRBJ2-7|NA
CASMRGVNYEQYF
>TRBV19|TRBD1|TRBJ2-7|NA
CASSMTRQGATQYF
>TRBV10-3|NA|TRBJ2-7|once
CAISAGQRYEQYF
>TRBV28|NA|TRBJ1-4|NA
CASTHVDSWGEKLFF
>TRBV7-7|NA|TRBJ2-5|once
CASSLQGPQETQYF
>TRBV27|TRBD1|TRBJ2-7|NA
CASKGTGGTSYEQYF
>TRBV7-7|NA|TRBJ2-3|NA
CASSRGRTDTQYF
>TRBV6-5|NA|TRBJ2-2|NA
CASRETGTGELFF
>TRBV13|TRBD1|TRBJ1-2|NA
CASSLEGQGLGGYTF
>TRBV14|NA|TRBJ1-1|NA
CASSLMTTRTEAFF